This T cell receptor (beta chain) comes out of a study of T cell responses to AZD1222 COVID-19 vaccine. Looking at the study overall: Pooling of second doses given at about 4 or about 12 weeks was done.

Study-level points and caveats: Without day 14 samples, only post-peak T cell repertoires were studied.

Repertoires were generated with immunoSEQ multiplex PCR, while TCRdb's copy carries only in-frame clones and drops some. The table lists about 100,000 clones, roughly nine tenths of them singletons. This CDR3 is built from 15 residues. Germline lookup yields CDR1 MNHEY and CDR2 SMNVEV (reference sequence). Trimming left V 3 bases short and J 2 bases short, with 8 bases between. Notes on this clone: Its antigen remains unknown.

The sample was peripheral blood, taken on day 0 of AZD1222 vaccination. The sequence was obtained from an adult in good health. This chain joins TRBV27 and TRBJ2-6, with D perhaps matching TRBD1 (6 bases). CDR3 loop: CASSFKGAGANVLTF. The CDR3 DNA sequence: TGTGCCAGCAGTTTTAAGGGGGCTGGGGCCAACGTCCTGACTTTC.